The 7 T cell receptor beta chains below come from one sample, sequenced in a study of Graves' ophthalmopathy and Graves' hyperthyroidism. The authors amplified TCR beta CDR3 regions, and they did so from RNA transcripts for repertoire sequencing. HTBI primers primed a first-round RT-PCR, and a second-round multiplex PCR followed. TCRdb analysed the multiplex PCR reads with MiXCR anew, one entry per CDR3 protein. The data hold over 150,000 distinct CDR3 sequences, with 30% to 45% observed a single time. Sequenced: peripheral blood. These receptors were obtained from a woman aged 40 to 50 with Graves' ophthalmopathy.

The V call is TRBV12-3 or TRBV12-4, the J call TRBJ1-1; a weak D match, TRBD1 (6 bases). Trimming stripped 8 bases from V and 7 bases from J, with 11 bases between. The CDR3 is 11 amino acids. Here the CDR3 reads CASGQFLEAFF. In DNA form, the CDR3 reads TGTGCCAGCGGACAGTTTCTTGAAGCTTTCTTT.

The chain is built from TRBV12-3 or TRBV12-4 and TRBJ1-1; the D gene is possibly TRBD1 (5 bases). The germline V and J ends were trimmed by 10 bases and 3 bases, with 12 bases remaining between them. This CDR3 is 12 amino acids long. The CDR3: CATQRGYTEAFF. In DNA form, the CDR3 reads TGTGCCACACAACGGGGCTACACTGAAGCTTTCTTT.

This chain uses TRBV6-1 with TRBJ2-1, with 9 bases that match TRBD2. J gave up 4 bases and V 1 base, and 2 bases lay outside the gene matches. This CDR3 has 15 amino acids. Per the germline V gene, CDR1 is MNHNS and CDR2 is SASEGT. The CDR3 DNA reads TGTGCCAGCAGTGAAGAGGCGGGAGGGTACAATGAGCAGTTCTTC. It specifies CASSEEAGGYNEQFF.

This clonotype appeared many times. This sequence joins TRBV29-1 and TRBJ1-1; 9 positions match TRBD1. The J segment lost 7 bases and the V segment lost 7 bases, leaving 7 bases of the junction unmatched. The CDR3 runs to 12 residues. Germline V gene lookup returns CDR1 SQVTM and CDR2 ANQGSEA. DNA for the CDR3: TGCAGCGCCCGGACAGGGGCCCTTGAAGCTTTCTTT. Its translation is CSARTGALEAFF.

At least ten counts were recorded for this clonotype. The chain couples TRBV6-5 to TRBJ1-1; D gene ambiguous. Looked up from germline, CDR1 is MNHEY and CDR2 is SVGAGI. The CDR3 consists of 13 residues. The V end lost 0 bases, the J end lost 3 bases, and 5 bases lay between the germline ends. CDR3 protein: CASSYSSYTEAFF. The CDR3 nucleotides read TGTGCCAGCAGTTACTCGTCATACACTGAAGCTTTCTTT.

This clonotype was picked up many times. This sequence joins TRBV27 and TRBJ1-6; TRBD1 aligns across 9 bases. The CDR3 extends over 18 amino acids. Germline CDR1 is MNHEY and CDR2 is SMNVEV (reference sequence). V gave up 5 bases and J gave up 6 bases; unmatched junction bases: 14. The CDR3 protein is CASSTHSNRGRSNSPLHF. CDR3 sequence (DNA): TGTGCCAGCAGTACCCACTCAAACAGGGGGCGCAGTAATTCACCCCTCCACTTT.

This clonotype was seen many times. V usage is TRBV6-5 and J usage is TRBJ2-5, with 7 bases identical to TRBD2. Per the germline V gene, CDR1 is MNHEY and CDR2 is SVGAGI. Trimming removed 7 bases from V and 2 bases from J; junction bases left unmatched: 7. CDR3 length equals 14 residues. CDR3 region: CASTSGASQETQYF. CDR3 bases: TGTGCCAGCACTAGCGGAGCTTCTCAAGAGACCCAGTACTTC.